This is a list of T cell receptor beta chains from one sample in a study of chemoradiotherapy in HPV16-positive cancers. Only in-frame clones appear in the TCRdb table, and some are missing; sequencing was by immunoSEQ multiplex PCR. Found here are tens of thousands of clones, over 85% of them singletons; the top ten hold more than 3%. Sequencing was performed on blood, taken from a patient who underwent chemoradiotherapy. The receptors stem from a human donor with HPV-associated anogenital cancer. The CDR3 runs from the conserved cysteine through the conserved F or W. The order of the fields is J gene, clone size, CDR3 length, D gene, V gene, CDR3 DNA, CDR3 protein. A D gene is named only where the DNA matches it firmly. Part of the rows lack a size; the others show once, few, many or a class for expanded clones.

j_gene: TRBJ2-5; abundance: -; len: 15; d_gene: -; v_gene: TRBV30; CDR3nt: TGTGCCTGGAGAGGGGGGGCAGGGGGCGTGGAGACCCAGTACTTC; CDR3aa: CAWRGGAGGVETQYF
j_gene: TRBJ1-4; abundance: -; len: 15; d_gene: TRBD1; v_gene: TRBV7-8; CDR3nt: TGTGCCAGCAGCCAAGGGGGCAGGTCTAATGAAAAACTGTTTTTT; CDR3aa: CASSQGGRSNEKLFF
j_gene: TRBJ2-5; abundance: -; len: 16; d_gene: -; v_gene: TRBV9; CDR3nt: TGTGCCAGCAGCTTCGGGACATCTACTTCTCAAGAGACCCAGTACTTC; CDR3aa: CASSFGTSTSQETQYF
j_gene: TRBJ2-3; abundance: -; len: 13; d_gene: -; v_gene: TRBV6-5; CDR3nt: TGTGCCAGCAGTTATGATGTAAGAAATACGCAGTATTTT; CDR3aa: CASSYDVRNTQYF
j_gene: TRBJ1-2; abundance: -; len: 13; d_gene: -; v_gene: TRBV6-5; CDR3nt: TGTGCCAGCATGCGGTGGGAGGATGGTGGCTACACCTTC; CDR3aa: CASMRWEDGGYTF
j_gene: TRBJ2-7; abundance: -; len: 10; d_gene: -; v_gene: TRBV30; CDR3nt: TGTGCCTGGAGTAGGGGAGAGCAGTACTTC; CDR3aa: CAWSRGEQYF
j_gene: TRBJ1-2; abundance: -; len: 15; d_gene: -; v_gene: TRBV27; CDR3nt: TGTGCCAGCAGTTTATCGGGGGGAGGGAAGGGTGGCTACACCTTC; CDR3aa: CASSLSGGGKGGYTF
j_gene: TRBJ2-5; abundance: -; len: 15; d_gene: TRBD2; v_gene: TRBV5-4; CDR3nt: TGTGCCAGCAGCCCTATAGCGGGGGAAGGAGAGACCCAGTACTTC; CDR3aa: CASSPIAGEGETQYF
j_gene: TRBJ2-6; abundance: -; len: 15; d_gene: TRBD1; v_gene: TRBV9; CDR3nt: TGTGCCAGCAGCCCACAGGGGGCCCGGGCCAACGTCCTGACTTTC; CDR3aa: CASSPQGARANVLTF
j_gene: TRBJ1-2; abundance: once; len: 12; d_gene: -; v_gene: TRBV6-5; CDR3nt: TGTGCCAGCAGGGTTTCGGGGAGTGGCTACACCTTC; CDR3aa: CASRVSGSGYTF
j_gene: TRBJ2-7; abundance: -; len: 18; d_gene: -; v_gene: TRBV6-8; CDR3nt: TGTGCCAGCAGTTACCCCCCCGACAGATTTCCGAGCTCCTACGAGCAGTACTTC; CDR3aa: CASSYPPDRFPSSYEQYF
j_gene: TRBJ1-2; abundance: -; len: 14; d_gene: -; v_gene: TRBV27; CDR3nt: TGTGCCAGCAGTTTATCCGGACAGTCGGGGGGCTACACCTTC; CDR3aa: CASSLSGQSGGYTF
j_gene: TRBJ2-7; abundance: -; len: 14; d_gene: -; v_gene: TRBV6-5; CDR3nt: TGTGCCAGCAGTTCCCCGGGTCAAGCCGACGAGCAGTACTTC; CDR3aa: CASSSPGQADEQYF
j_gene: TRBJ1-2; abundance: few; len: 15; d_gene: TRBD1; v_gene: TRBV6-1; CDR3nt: TGTGCCAGCAGTGAACTGGGACAGGGTATCTATGGCTACACCTTC; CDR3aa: CASSELGQGIYGYTF
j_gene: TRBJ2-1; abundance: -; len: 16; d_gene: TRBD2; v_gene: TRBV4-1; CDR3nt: TGCGCCAGCAGCCCGTCTTGGCGGGGGGGCCATGATGAGCAGTTCTTC; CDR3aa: CASSPSWRGGHDEQFF
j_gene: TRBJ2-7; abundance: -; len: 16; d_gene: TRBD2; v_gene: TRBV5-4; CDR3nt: TGTGCCAGCAGCTTGGGGGGACTAGCGGGAGTTTACGAGCAGTACTTC; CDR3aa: CASSLGGLAGVYEQYF
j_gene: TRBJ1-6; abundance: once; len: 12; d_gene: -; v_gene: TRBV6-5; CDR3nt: TGTGCCAGCAGTCTTTCCGGCTCACCCCTCCACTTT; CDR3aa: CASSLSGSPLHF
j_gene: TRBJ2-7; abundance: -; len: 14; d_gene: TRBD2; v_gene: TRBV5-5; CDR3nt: TGTGCCAGCAGCCCGGGCGGGAGAGCCTACGAGCAGTACTTC; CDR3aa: CASSPGGRAYEQYF
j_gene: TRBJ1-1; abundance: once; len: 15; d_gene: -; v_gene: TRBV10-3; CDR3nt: TGTGCCATCAGTGAGTCGAAGAGTTGGAACACTGAAGCTTTCTTT; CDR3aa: CAISESKSWNTEAFF
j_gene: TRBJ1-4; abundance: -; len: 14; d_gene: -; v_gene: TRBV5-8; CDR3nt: TGTGCCAGCAGCTTGGAGGCAAGGGCTGAAAAACTGTTTTTT; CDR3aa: CASSLEARAEKLFF
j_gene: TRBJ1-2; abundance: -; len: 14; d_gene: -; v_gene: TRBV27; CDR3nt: TGTGCCAGCAGCCCCGCGGCGGGAAGGTATGGCTACACCTTC; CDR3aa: CASSPAAGRYGYTF
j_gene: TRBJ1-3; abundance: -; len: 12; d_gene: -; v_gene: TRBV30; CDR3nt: TGTGCCTGGAGCGCGATGGGAAACACCATATATTTT; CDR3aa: CAWSAMGNTIYF
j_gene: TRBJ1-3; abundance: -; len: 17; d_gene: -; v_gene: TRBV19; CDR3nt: TGTGCCAGTAGTATAGTCCTCCAGCACCTCTCTGGAAACACCATATATTTT; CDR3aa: CASSIVLQHLSGNTIYF
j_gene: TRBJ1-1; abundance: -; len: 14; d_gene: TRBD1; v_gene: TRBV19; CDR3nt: TGTGCCAGTAGTAAGGGACAGGGATCGGGGGAAGCTTTCTTT; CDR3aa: CASSKGQGSGEAFF
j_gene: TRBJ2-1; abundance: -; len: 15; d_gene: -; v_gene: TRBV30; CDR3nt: TGTGCCTGGGCCCGGGGACGGAAAGTCTACAATGAGCAGTTCTTC; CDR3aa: CAWARGRKVYNEQFF
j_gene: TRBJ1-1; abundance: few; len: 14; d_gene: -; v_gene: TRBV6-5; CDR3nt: TGTGCCAGCAGTTACGGGGAGGGGAACACTGAAGCTTTCTTT; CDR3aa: CASSYGEGNTEAFF
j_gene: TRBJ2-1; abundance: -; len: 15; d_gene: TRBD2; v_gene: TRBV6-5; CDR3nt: TGTGCCAGCAGTGCCCCAGCGGGAGGGCTAAATGAGCAGTTCTTC; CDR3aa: CASSAPAGGLNEQFF
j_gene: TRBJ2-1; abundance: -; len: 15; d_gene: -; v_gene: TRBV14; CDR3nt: TGTGCCAGCAGCCAAGAAACAGGTCAATCGGATGAGCAGTTCTTC; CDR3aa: CASSQETGQSDEQFF
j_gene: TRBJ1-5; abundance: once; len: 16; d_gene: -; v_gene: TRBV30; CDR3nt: TGTGCCTGGAAACACACAGGCTCCGGAAGCAATCAGCCCCAGCATTTT; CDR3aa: CAWKHTGSGSNQPQHF